The 6 T cell receptor beta chains given below trace back to one sample, sequenced in a study of shared clonotypes between healthy human individuals. Clones were read by immunoSEQ multiplex PCR, and TCRdb kept only the in-frame ones, dropping some. The profile shows approximately 980,000 clones, approximately 80% of them singletons. Sequencing was done on a sample of memory CD4+ T cells sorted from blood. Subset: CD45RA-negative fraction. All receptors come from a young man in good health.

The chain has TRBV25-1 and TRBJ1-1; no reliable D call. Between the trimmed V and J ends, which lost 7 bases and 5 bases, there was a span of 11 bases. This CDR3 has 12 residues. The germline V gene encodes CDR1 MGHDK and CDR2 SYGVNS. The CDR3 is CASTGLGTEAFF. Here the CDR3 DNA reads TGTGCCAGCACTGGGTTGGGGACTGAAGCTTTCTTT.

This clone was recorded a few times. This chain links TRBV11-2 with TRBJ2-5; TRBD2 is a possible D gene (5 bases). Trimming removed 5 bases from V and 5 bases from J, with 9 bases in between. CDR3 length: 12 amino acids. Germline CDR1 and CDR2: SGHAT and FQNNGV. CDR3 sequence (DNA): TGTGCCAGCAGCCCTAGGGAGGAGACCCAGTACTTC. It encodes CASSPREETQYF.

This chain joins TRBV5-4 and TRBJ1-1, with TRBD1 matching 8 bases. With 0 bases clipped from V and 4 bases from J, the junction kept 5 bases outside the gene matches. Germline CDR1 reads SGHNT; CDR2 reads YYREEE (reference sequence). There are 15 residues in the CDR3. This CDR3 is CASSLETGTGTEAFF. CDR3 nucleotide sequence: TGTGCCAGCAGCTTGGAGACAGGGACAGGCACTGAAGCTTTCTTT.

The V gene is TRBV2, the J gene TRBJ1-1; D uncertain. The CDR3 covers 13 residues. V lost 7 bases, J lost 5 bases, and 14 bases lay in between. The germline CDR1 and CDR2 sequences are SNHLY and FYNNEI. The CDR3 nucleotides are TGTGCCAGCACGCCCCCTGCGAAGACTGAAGCTTTCTTT. Protein sequence: CASTPPAKTEAFF. The full variable domain, in which reference TRBV2 and TRBJ1-1 provide the parts outside the CDR3, is EPEVTQTPSHQVTQMGQEVILRCVPISNHLYFYWYRQILGQKVEFLVSFYNNEISEKSEIFDDQFSVERPDGSNFTLKIRSTKLEDSAMYFCASTPPAKTEAFFGQGTRLTVV.

V and J are TRBV5-1 and TRBJ2-1; the match to TRBD2 covers 14 bases. Losses at the gene ends were 3 bases for V and 5 bases for J; bases not matched to a gene: 4. The length of the CDR3 is 16 residues. Germline V gene data show CDR1 as SGHRS and CDR2 as YFSETQ. This CDR3 reads CASSSGTSGGHNEQFF. The CDR3, as DNA: TGCGCCAGCAGCTCCGGGACTAGCGGGGGCCACAATGAGCAGTTCTTC.

This sequence joins TRBV19 and TRBJ1-1, with D maybe TRBD1 (5 bases). Trimming removed 6 bases from V and 0 bases from J, with 8 bases in between. This CDR3 has 13 residues. Per the germline V gene, CDR1 is LNHDA and CDR2 is SQIVND (reference sequence). The CDR3 is CASSGGMNTEAFF. The DNA for the CDR3 is TGTGCCAGTAGCGGGGGGATGAACACTGAAGCTTTCTTT. Complete variable domain (other parts from reference TRBV19 and TRBJ1-1): DGGITQSPKYLFRKEGQNVTLSCEQNLNHDAMYWYRQDPGQGLRLIYYSQIVNDFQKGDIAEGYSVSREKKESFPLTVTSAQKNPTAFYLCASSGGMNTEAFFGQGTRLTVV.